This T cell receptor beta chain originates from a study of T cell responses to AZD1222 COVID-19 vaccine. Germline CDR1 is SEHNR and CDR2 is FQNEAQ (reference sequence). This CDR3 contains 14 residues. V trimming: 5 bases; J trimming: 3 bases; junction bases outside the gene matches: 7. The method was immunoSEQ multiplex PCR; TCRdb's version includes in-frame clones alone and lacks a portion of them. Seen here are 100,000 to 120,000 clones, roughly 92% observed once, and the top ten hold about 2.5%. Material: peripheral blood, obtained 28 days after the second AZD1222 dose. This chain joins TRBV7-9 and TRBJ2-7; 7 bases align to TRBD1. This sequence was found in an adult who received the AZD1222 COVID-19 vaccine. As DNA, the CDR3 is TGTGCCAGCAGCATAACAGGGGAGTTCTACGAGCAGTACTTC. As protein: CASSITGEFYEQYF.